The clone carrying this TCR beta chain was observed at least ten times. This entry comes from a study of T-cell reconstitution after alpha-beta-depleted transplantation in children. V lost 6 bases and J lost 3; bases outside the gene matches: 2. The CDR3 totals 13 residues. Per germline, CDR1 DFQATT and CDR2 SNEGSKA (reference sequence). Preparing the TCRbeta library involved the use of unique molecular identifiers. TCRdb re-called the PCR reads with MiXCR, one entry per CDR3 protein. The sample records about 580,000 distinct CDR3 sequences, 23% being singletons. The chain is built from TRBV20-1 and TRBJ2-1; TRBD1 agrees at 10 bases. The clonotype was recovered from a boy under three years old who had a stem cell transplant for acute myeloid leukemia, so the T cells may come from the graft donor. The source was PBMCs, mostly from graft donor cells, collected 360 days after TCRalphabeta/CD19-depleted stem cell transplant. Here the CDR3 reads CSAGTGDYNEQFF. CDR3 nucleotides: TGCAGTGCCGGGACAGGGGACTACAATGAGCAGTTCTTC.